This T cell receptor (beta chain) was profiled in a study of T cell changes during pregnancy in multiple sclerosis. This clone came up once. Measured with immunoSEQ multiplex PCR; TCRdb has only the in-frame clones, and not every one. Here the sample spans tens of thousands of clones, roughly nine tenths being singletons. Germline V lookup: CDR1 SGHTA, CDR2 FQGTGA. Deletions cut 4 bases from V and 3 bases from J, with 12 bases between. This CDR3 is built from 14 residues. This clonotype was obtained from a female donor with multiple sclerosis, enrolled in a pregnancy study. This chain links TRBV7-3 with TRBJ1-1, with D possibly matching TRBD1 (5 bases). Specimen: CD4+ T cells from peripheral blood mononuclear cells, collected in the first trimester of pregnancy. The CDR3 sequence: CASSSWGGYTEAFF. CDR3 bases: TGTGCCAGCAGCTCTTGGGGGGGATACACTGAAGCTTTCTTT.